Below, one TCR beta chain is given with its context. This record comes from a study of blood T cell repertoires in COVID-19. Some clones are missing from TCRdb's copy, which holds only in-frame ones; the method was immunoSEQ multiplex PCR. This table holds some 48,000 clones, around 80% found once. V was clipped by 6 bases and J by 3 bases; unmatched bases: 6. The germline gives CDR1 MNHEY, CDR2 SVGAGI. CDR3 length: 15 amino acids. The rearrangement joins TRBV6-5 to TRBJ2-2; TRBD2 matches at 8 bases. Sample: peripheral blood. This receptor was taken from a human donor in a cohort sampled during active COVID-19. In DNA form, the CDR3 reads TGTGCCAGCAGCCATGGGACTAGGGACACCGGGGAGCTGTTTTTT. Protein: CASSHGTRDTGELFF.